The clone carrying this TCR beta chain occurred a few times. The antigen is unknown. This CDR3 is 14 amino acids long. The trim removed 5 bases at V and 8 bases at J, leaving 11 bases unmatched. CDR1 is SGHVS, CDR2 FNYEAQ, per germline. The sample originates from a study of T cell repertoires in cytomegalovirus infection. Study information: Epitope selection comprised recently identified HLA-C-restricted CMV epitopes and well-studied HLA-B-restricted CMV epitopes. Public TCR beta signatures were indicative of both CMV infection and a matching HLA type. Findings of the study overall: Within the response measured ex vivo, HLA-C-restricted CMV-specific TCR beta clonotypes were dominant. There were carriers of CMV plus the relevant HLA, and cumulative public TCR beta family frequency identified them.

TCRdb re-analysed the reads in MiXCR, keeping a single row per CDR3 protein. The data contain 650,000 to 850,000 distinct CDR3 sequences, about 29% of them singletons. This chain links TRBV7-6 with TRBJ1-2, with 7 bases fitting TRBD1. The sequencing used cultured CD8+ T cells from PBMCs, collected from culture after CMV antigen stimulation. The clonotype comes from a human donor in good health (CMV status not recorded). Some clones in this sample may be carry-over from other donors' samples. CDR3 in amino acids: CASSPGGTVWGYTF. CDR3 sequence (DNA): TGTGCCAGCAGCCCTGGAGGGACAGTTTGGGGCTACACCTTC.